Below are 22 T cell receptor beta chains sequenced from a single sample in a study of response to subunit inactivated influenza vaccine. TCRdb recomputed calls from the RT-PCR reads with MiXCR, one row per CDR3 protein. The table records roughly 700,000 distinct CDR3 sequences, approximately 15% of them present only once. This specimen was PBMCs from blood, taken 14 to 15 days before vaccination. These receptors came from a man aged 45-65 years who received an inactivated influenza vaccine.

This clonotype was seen many times. The V and J genes are TRBV9 and TRBJ2-1; perhaps TRBD2 as D (6 bases). The CDR3 consists of 14 residues. Trimming shortened V by 2 bases and J by 5 bases, and 11 bases separated the two germline ends. Germline V gives CDR1 SGDLS, CDR2 YYNGEE. Here the CDR3 reads CASSVEGSDNEQFF. DNA for the CDR3: TGTGCCAGCAGCGTGGAGGGATCTGACAATGAGCAGTTCTTC.

The rearrangement links TRBV7-2 to TRBJ1-2; the match to TRBD1 covers 7 bases. V dropped 5 bases and J dropped 6; count of bases not matched to a gene: 6. This CDR3 has 13 amino acids. Germline CDR1 and CDR2: SGHTA and FQGNSA. The CDR3 protein is CASSPTGDDGYTF. The CDR3, as DNA: TGTGCCAGCAGCCCCACAGGGGACGATGGCTACACCTTC.

A few counts support this clonotype. V usage is TRBV3-1 and J usage is TRBJ2-5; 9 bases fit TRBD2. The V segment lost 4 bases and the J segment 5 bases; nucleotides outside the gene matches: 11. This CDR3 has 16 amino acids. From germline, CDR1 is LGHDT and CDR2 YNNKEL (reference sequence). This CDR3 is CASSPSGGGAPETQYF. The CDR3 DNA reads as TGTGCCAGCAGCCCATCTGGCGGGGGGGCCCCGGAGACCCAGTACTTC.

There are a few counts of this clonotype. This rearrangement joins TRBV5-1 to TRBJ2-1, with D possibly being TRBD2 (6 bases). V lost 4 bases and J lost 9, with 11 bases in between. The CDR3 is made up of 12 amino acids. Germline-derived CDR1 and CDR2 are SGHRS and YFSETQ. The CDR3 is CASSPGEAEQFF. The CDR3 DNA sequence: TGCGCCAGCAGCCCTGGGGAGGCTGAGCAGTTCTTC.

This chain links TRBV18 with TRBJ2-7, with D unresolved. V was shortened by 2 bases and J by 6 bases, with 8 bases between the two germline ends. The germline gives CDR1 KGHSH, CDR2 LQKENI. The length of the CDR3 is 12 residues. The CDR3 DNA sequence: TGTGCCAGCTCACCAGGGAATAGCGAGCAGTACTTC. As protein: CASSPGNSEQYF.

This chain connects TRBV20-1 to TRBJ2-5, with unresolved D. V shed 0 bases and J shed 4 bases, with 9 bases lying between them. The germline CDR1 and CDR2 sequences are DFQATT and SNEGSKA (reference sequence). The CDR3 contains 13 residues. CDR3 DNA sequence: TGCAGTGCTAGAGATTTGGCTGGAGAGACCCAGTACTTC. Translating it yields CSARDLAGETQYF.

This clonotype was seen only a few times. The V call is TRBV5-5, the J call TRBJ2-5; D is possibly TRBD2 (6 bases). Per the germline V gene, CDR1 is SGHKS and CDR2 is YYEKEE (reference sequence). The germline V and J ends were trimmed by 3 bases and 7 bases, with 13 bases remaining between them. The CDR3 sequence is 13 residues long. The CDR3 loop reads CASSSRTEGTQYF. CDR3 DNA sequence: TGTGCCAGCAGCTCGCGCACGGAGGGGACCCAGTACTTC.

The chain is built from TRBV7-9 and TRBJ2-5; 7 nucleotides align to TRBD2. Germline V gene data show CDR1 as SEHNR and CDR2 as FQNEAQ (reference sequence). This CDR3 contains 15 residues. After removal of 1 base from V and 0 bases from J, the junction contained 2 bases not matched to a gene. CDR3 in DNA: TGTGCCAGCAGCTTAGGGACTAGAAACCAAGAGACCCAGTACTTC. It codes for CASSLGTRNQETQYF. Together with reference TRBV7-9 and TRBJ2-5, the CDR3 gives the full variable domain: DTGVSQNPRHKITKRGQNVTFRCDPISEHNRLYWYRQTLGQGPEFLTYFQNEAQLEKSRLLSDRFSAERPKGSFSTLEIQRTEQGDSAMYLCASSLGTRNQETQYFGPGTRLLVL.

This rearrangement joins TRBV3-1 to TRBJ2-3; D call uncertain. Trimming left V 1 base short and J 1 base short, with 12 bases between. CDR1 and CDR2 from the germline V gene are LGHDT and YNNKEL (reference sequence). The CDR3 has 16 residues. The CDR3 DNA follows: TGTGCCAGCAGCCAAGCAAGTCGGTTGGGCACAGATACGCAGTATTTT. Protein sequence: CASSQASRLGTDTQYF.

The table lists this clonotype with a few counts. CDR3 in amino acids: CASSPTLPGEQETQYF. The CDR3, as DNA: TGTGCCAGCTCACCAACCCTCCCAGGAGAACAAGAGACCCAGTACTTC. V usage is TRBV18 and J usage is TRBJ2-5; unclear D gene. The germline V gene has CDR1 KGHSH and CDR2 LQKENI. This CDR3 comprises 16 residues. V was trimmed by 2 bases and J by 2 bases, leaving 15 bases between them.

The chain combines TRBV27 with TRBJ2-1; 9 bases are shared with TRBD2. The V gene's germline CDR1 is MNHEY and CDR2 SMNVEV (reference sequence). The CDR3 consists of 15 residues. V dropped 0 bases and J dropped 9; count of bases not matched to a gene: 6. CDR3 residues: CASSLSAGGLPEQFF. CDR3 in DNA: TGTGCCAGCAGTTTATCGGCGGGAGGGCTCCCTGAGCAGTTCTTC.

This clonotype has a count of ten or more. This chain joins TRBV7-2 and TRBJ2-2; 7 nucleotides line up with TRBD2. The germline V gene has CDR1 SGHTA and CDR2 FQGNSA. The V and J ends lost 8 bases and 7 bases, in that order; junction bases with no gene match: 7. The CDR3 extends over 13 amino acids. CDR3 sequence: CASCIWGGGELFF. CDR3 coding DNA: TGTGCCAGCTGCATTTGGGGGGGCGGGGAGCTGTTTTTT.

This chain links TRBV9 with TRBJ2-1; 10 positions match TRBD2. Losses at the gene ends were 0 bases for V and 8 bases for J; bases not matched to a gene: 8. Germline CDR1 and CDR2: SGDLS and YYNGEE. The CDR3 length is 16 residues. CDR3 sequence reads: CASSVGLAGVRDEQFF. The CDR3, as DNA: TGTGCCAGCAGCGTAGGGCTAGCGGGGGTGAGGGATGAGCAGTTCTTC.

This chain connects TRBV10-3 to TRBJ2-3, with 8 bases that match TRBD2. This CDR3 contains 13 residues. CDR1 and CDR2 (germline): ENHRY, SYGVKD. V lost 8 bases, J lost 4 bases, and 5 bases stayed unmatched. The CDR3 protein is CAIQSGGADTQYF. The CDR3 DNA reads TGTGCCATCCAGTCGGGGGGGGCAGATACGCAGTATTTT.

The genes are TRBV20-1 and TRBJ2-7; possible D gene TRBD1, 6 bases. V was clipped by 6 bases and J by 2 bases, with 11 bases between them. The CDR3 is made up of 12 amino acids. CDR1 is DFQATT, CDR2 SNEGSKA, per germline (reference sequence). The CDR3 DNA reads TGCAGTGCCAAGGGACACCCCTACGAGCAGTACTTC. The encoded protein is CSAKGHPYEQYF.

V usage is TRBV11-3 and J usage is TRBJ2-1; D not resolved. Germline CDR1 SGHNT, CDR2 YENEEA. The ends were cut back, 1 base at V and 6 bases at J, with 7 bases in the middle. This CDR3 is 13 amino acids long. CDR3 DNA: TGTGCCAGCAGCTTAGCCCAACCCAATGAGCAGTTCTTC. Translating it yields CASSLAQPNEQFF.

The table lists this clonotype with a few counts. V is TRBV6-1 and J is TRBJ2-7; tentatively, D is TRBD2 (5 bases). The V and J ends lost 3 bases and 5 bases respectively, with 8 bases between them. The CDR3 sequence is 12 residues long. From germline, CDR1 is MNHNS and CDR2 SASEGT. CDR3 DNA sequence: TGTGCCAGCAGTGATGGGAGCGACGAGCAGTACTTC. Encoded protein: CASSDGSDEQYF.

This clonotype showed up just a few times. The gene calls are TRBV9 and TRBJ2-7; D might be TRBD2 (6 bases). The CDR3 runs 13 residues. The V gene lost 4 bases and the J gene lost 5 bases, with 13 bases spanning the gap. CDR1 and CDR2 from the germline V gene are SGDLS and YYNGEE. The CDR3 DNA sequence: TGTGCCAGCAGCCCCGGGAGAATCGACGAGCAGTACTTC. Its protein is CASSPGRIDEQYF.

J is TRBJ1-5 and V is TRBV7-9; D remains ambiguous. CDR1 SEHNR and CDR2 FQNEAQ come from the germline V gene (reference sequence). Trimming left V 0 bases short and J 6 bases short, with 12 bases between. CDR3 length equals 15 residues. CDR3 coding DNA: TGTGCCAGCAGCTTAGCTCGGCGGTCCTTTCAGCCCCAGCATTTT. Residues: CASSLARRSFQPQHF.

This clonotype occurred many times. The junction and the germline gene differ at one end; a read error may be behind it. CDR3 nucleotide sequence: TGTGCCAGCAGTCTATCGGGGGGACTAGTTACCGAACAAAATCAGCAGTACTTC. Amino acid sequence: CASSLSGGLVTEQNQQYF. The rearrangement uses TRBV27 and TRBJ2-7; 8 bases are shared with TRBD2. Looked up from germline, CDR1 is MNHEY and CDR2 is SMNVEV (reference sequence). The CDR3 extends over 18 amino acids.

The CDR3 sequence is CSAREGGRAYNSPLHF. The CDR3 region has the DNA TGCAGTGCTAGAGAGGGGGGACGTGCCTATAATTCACCCCTCCACTTT. The chain uses TRBV20-1 and TRBJ1-6; maybe TRBD1 (5 bases). Germline CDR1 DFQATT, CDR2 SNEGSKA (reference sequence). This CDR3 is 16 amino acids long. V was shortened by 0 bases and J by 2 bases, with 11 bases between the two germline ends.

This rearrangement joins TRBV29-1 to TRBJ2-2; 8 nucleotides line up with TRBD1. The CDR3 spans 14 residues. With 3 bases clipped from V and 7 bases from J, the junction kept 7 bases outside the gene matches. CDR1 and CDR2 from the germline V gene are SQVTM and ANQGSEA. CDR3 in amino acids: CSVDGRGHGGELFF. CDR3 coding DNA: TGCAGCGTTGACGGCAGGGGGCACGGCGGGGAGCTGTTTTTT.